The present entry profiles one T cell receptor (beta chain) with its context. This clonotype was observed a handful of times. The target of this receptor is not known. No much larger clone exists at a distance of one base, and base qualities are not known. There are 14 amino acids in the CDR3, from cysteine to phenylalanine inclusive. Here the CDR3 DNA is all that survives: 42 bases in frame from base 1. The germline V gene supplies CDR1 SGHNT and CDR2 YENEEA. Trimming removed 4 bases from V and 5 bases from J, leaving 12 bases between the germline ends. This entry is derived from a study of T cells after yellow fever vaccination (dated by TCRdb to about 2019). Looking at the study overall: The SMART-Seq v4 Ultra Low Input RNA kit was used to prepare libraries from fractions with low cell numbers. To follow T-cell clones before and after both primary and booster YFV17D yellow fever vaccination, bulk TCR alpha and beta repertoires underwent longitudinal sequencing. Two healthy male donors, one aged 18 to 30 and one aged 30 to 39 years, were included in the cohort. Blood was collected at multiple timepoints before and after primary and secondary immunization, and bulk PBMC replicates and cell subsets were isolated. Overall results and qualifications from the work: The secondary T-cell response was found to be weaker but faster than the primary response, with a peak reached on day 5 rather than on day 15. Because only a couple of donors were included in the study, the extent to which the findings can be generalized is limited. A small fraction of clonotypes showed up in both the CD4 and CD8 compartments, probably as a result of convergent recombination. Computational filtering was needed because FACS-sorted repertoires could contain abundant contaminating clonotypes from the bulk population. After the booster, most clones that had expanded after primary vaccination were detected again (around 97% of CD4 and over 75% of CD8), suggesting broad maintenance of memory.

Synthesis of TCR cDNA relied on 5'RACE template switching, a step that introduced a universal primer site along with unique molecular identifiers. Priming of cDNA synthesis was performed from both the TCR alpha and TCR beta constant segments. Library amplification involved two PCR steps, and the second step added sample barcodes and sequencing adapters. Libraries were sequenced on Illumina HiSeq 2500 (2x100 bp) or NovaSeq (2x150 bp). Per the original workflow: Demultiplexing of reads and collapsing into UMI consensus sequences were performed with MIGEC, and V(D)J alignment was carried out with MiXCR. Clonotypes responding to the vaccine were identified with edgeR on replicate PBMC samples, with the criteria of FDR below 0.01 and a log2 fold change above 5 up to day 15. Each bulk clonotype was labeled CD4 or CD8 based on which sequenced repertoire, CD4 or CD8, contained the clonotype at higher abundance. TCRdb trimmed public reads at Q25 via fastp, called clones via MiXCR and kept in-frame beta chains. Each CDR3 protein appears once, grouped with its most common genes and DNA. These V and J calls rely on TCRdb rather than the paper's analysis. Across this sample there are 450,000 to 550,000 distinct CDR3 sequences, with roughly 19% seen only once. Roughly an eighth of the sample lies in the top ten.

The sample's treatment or condition label, in plain terms: live attenuated yellow fever vaccine strain. At each blood-draw timepoint, two biological replicates of bulk PBMCs were collected. PBMCs were isolated from peripheral blood using a standard Ficoll-Paque protocol. TriZol was used to extract RNA from bulk PBMCs, CD4 and CD8 fractions, and dextramer-positive and dextramer-negative fractions. The sequences come from PBMCs, collected 15 days after the yellow fever booster vaccination. This sequence uses TRBV11-3 and TRBJ2-1; the D region possibly corresponds to TRBD2 (6 bases align). The source of this sequence is a man aged 25-45 years who received the YFV17D yellow fever vaccine. The CDR3 region: CASSSWAGNNEQFF. The DNA reads as follows: TGTGCCAGCAGCTCGTGGGCGGGAAACAATGAGCAGTTCTTC.